Given below is one TCR beta chain in context. Its target antigen remains unknown. The sample holds no much larger clone one base away, and base qualities are not on file. The source of the sample is a study of response to subunit inactivated influenza vaccine listed by TCRdb under 2018. At the level of the whole study: Deep quantitative T cell receptor repertoire profiling was used in the study to track responses to a trivalent subunit inactivated influenza vaccine.

General conclusions and limits of the study: According to the authors, only a limited number of new T cells may be recruited by each seasonal influenza vaccination.

The library came from RT-PCR. The listed sequencing device is Illumina HiSeq 2500. TCRdb reprocessing: public reads trimmed at Q25 with fastp, clones called with MiXCR, in-frame beta chains kept. Here each entry gathers all rows of one CDR3 protein and keeps the most common genes and DNA. In this sample the table shows hundreds of thousands of distinct CDR3 sequences, approximately 7.6% of which occur a single time. The ten largest clones take up under 15% of the sample. From its cysteine to its phenylalanine, the CDR3 spans 12 amino acids. The read is trimmed to its CDR3 DNA, 36 bases read in frame from base 1. CDR1 SQVTM and CDR2 ANQGSEA are derived from the germline V gene. V gives up 5 bases and J gives up 0 bases, and the segment between their germline ends measures 6 bases.

The receptor comes from a man aged 45 to 75 who received an inactivated influenza vaccine. Donor details come from another sample of the same person, matched by shared clones. Sequencing was performed on PBMCs from blood, taken about 23 months after vaccination. The V and J genes are TRBV29-1 and TRBJ2-3; perhaps TRBD2 is the D gene, with 5 bases matching. For the CDR3, the sequence is CSVSSSTDTQYF. The nucleotides read TGCAGCGTTTCTAGCAGCACAGATACGCAGTATTTT.